This is a list of T cell receptor beta chains from one sample in a study of shared clonotypes between healthy human individuals. Produced via immunoSEQ multiplex PCR; TCRdb's table is partial and in-frame only. Here the sample spans about a million clones, roughly 75% being singletons. The sequencing sample was made of memory CD4+ T cells sorted from blood. The receptors originated from a young man in good health. Both conserved end residues are part of each CDR3. Fields, in order: J gene, D gene, clone size, V gene, CDR3 DNA, CDR3 protein. The D gene is left open where the match is weak. Some rows have no size entry. The others give once, few or many, or a class for an expanded clone.

TRBJ2-4 | NA | NA | TRBV30 | TGTGCCTGGAGTTTCGGGGGTGAAAACATTCAGTACTTC | CAWSFGGENIQYF
TRBJ2-7 | NA | NA | TRBV20-1 | TGCAGTGCCTATCAGTCTCAGCAGTACTTC | CSAYQSQQYF
TRBJ1-6 | NA | few | TRBV2 | TGTGCCAGCAGTCCCGACCGGCGTCGAGGGAATTCACCCCTCCACTTT | CASSPDRRRGNSPLHF
TRBJ2-3 | TRBD2 | NA | TRBV7-2 | TGTGCCAGCAGCATTAGCGGGAGCGGGACAGATACGCAGTATTTT | CASSISGSGTDTQYF
TRBJ2-3 | TRBD2 | NA | TRBV27 | TGTGCCAGCAGTTTAGCCGCCGGGACTAGCTATCCAGATACGCAGTATTTT | CASSLAAGTSYPDTQYF
TRBJ2-7 | NA | NA | TRBV1 | TGCACCAGCAACAGGGGGGCGGGGTACGAGCAGTACTTC | CTSNRGAGYEQYF
TRBJ2-3 | TRBD2 | once | TRBV10-1 | TGCGCCAGCAGTGAGGGGCGGGAGAGCACAGATACGCAGTATTTT | CASSEGRESTDTQYF
TRBJ2-3 | NA | NA | TRBV2 | TGTGCCAGCAATGGGGGTTGGATCACAGATACGCAGTATTTT | CASNGGWITDTQYF
TRBJ2-4 | TRBD1 | NA | TRBV5-6 | TGTGCCAGCAGCTTGGGGACAGGGGGCATCGGAAACATTCAGTACTTC | CASSLGTGGIGNIQYF
TRBJ1-3 | NA | NA | TRBV5-1 | TGCGCCAGCAGCTCAGAGGGAAACACCATATATTTT | CASSSEGNTIYF
TRBJ1-4 | NA | NA | TRBV28 | TGTGCCAGCAGCCCGACGGGGTCGGATGAAAAACTGTTTTTT | CASSPTGSDEKLFF
TRBJ1-5 | NA | NA | TRBV28 | TGTGCCAGCAGGCGGTCCGTCGGGGCTCAGCCCCAGCATTTT | CASRRSVGAQPQHF
TRBJ1-2 | TRBD1 | NA | TRBV9 | TGTGCCAGCAGCGGAGGACAGGGATATGTTGGCTATGGCTACACCTTC | CASSGGQGYVGYGYTF
TRBJ2-1 | NA | NA | TRBV11-2 | TGTGCCAGCAGCTTAAGAGACCCATACACCTACAATGAGCAGTTCTTC | CASSLRDPYTYNEQFF
TRBJ2-5 | NA | NA | TRBV6-1 | TGTGCCAGCACCGACTTGCTCAAAGAGACCCAGTACTTC | CASTDLLKETQYF
TRBJ2-7 | NA | few | TRBV7-9 | TGTGCCAGCAGCTTAGACAGCCAAACCTACGAGCAGTACTTC | CASSLDSQTYEQYF
TRBJ1-5 | NA | few | TRBV30 | TGTGCCTGGAGTGTGCGGGGGCGGAATCAGCCCCAGCATTTT | CAWSVRGRNQPQHF
TRBJ2-5 | NA | NA | TRBV5-4 | TGTGCCAGCAGCGAAATTACTAGGCAAGAGACCCAGTACTTC | CASSEITRQETQYF
TRBJ1-4 | TRBD1 | many | TRBV27 | TGTGCCAGCAGTTTTGGACAGGCAAACGAAAAACTGTTTTTT | CASSFGQANEKLFF
TRBJ2-1 | NA | NA | TRBV4-1 | TGCGCCAGCAGCCCCGGAGGGGGCATAGATGAGCAGTTCTTC | CASSPGGGIDEQFF
TRBJ2-3 | TRBD2 | NA | TRBV27 | TGTGCCAGCAGTCCCCGTAGCGGGGGGGGAACAGATACGCAGTATTTT | CASSPRSGGGTDTQYF
TRBJ1-4 | NA | NA | TRBV9 | TGTGCCAGCAGCGTACAGGGCGGAGGAATTGGGGAAAAACTGTTTTTT | CASSVQGGGIGEKLFF